Presented here are 3 T cell receptor beta chains from one specimen sequenced in a study of cytomegalovirus exposure and HLA in healthy donors. Generated by immunoSEQ multiplex PCR, the TCRdb table keeps only in-frame clones and is missing some. The table includes more than 250,000 clones, 80% to 90% detected once. Sequencing was carried out using PBMCs. Every receptor here comes from a woman under 30 in good health and CMV-seronegative.

V is TRBV7-9 and J is TRBJ1-2, with D tentatively TRBD1 (5 bases). V lost 1 base, J lost 8 bases, and 14 bases lay in between. This CDR3 contains 14 residues. Germline V CDR1 and CDR2: SEHNR, FQNEAQ (reference sequence). CDR3 protein: CASSLGIGASGYTF. DNA of the CDR3: TGTGCCAGCAGCTTAGGGATAGGGGCATCGGGCTACACCTTC.

The V call is TRBV7-6, the J call TRBJ2-7, with 10 positions matching TRBD1. Per the germline V gene, CDR1 is SGHVS and CDR2 is FNYEAQ. The length of the CDR3 is 14 residues. J gave up 5 bases and V 5 bases, and 6 bases lay outside the gene matches. The CDR3, as DNA: TGTGCCAGCAGCCGCGACAGGGGGCTTAACGAGCAGTACTTC. It yields the protein CASSRDRGLNEQYF.

In DNA, the CDR3 is TGTGCCAGCAGTTTCTATAGCGGGAACGGGGCAGATACGCAGTATTTT. This encodes CASSFYSGNGADTQYF. The chain has TRBV27 and TRBJ2-3; 8 bases agree with TRBD2. The germline CDR1 and CDR2 sequences are MNHEY and SMNVEV (reference sequence). Trimming took 3 bases from V and 4 from J; bases not matched to a gene: 9. The CDR3 loop spans 16 amino acids.